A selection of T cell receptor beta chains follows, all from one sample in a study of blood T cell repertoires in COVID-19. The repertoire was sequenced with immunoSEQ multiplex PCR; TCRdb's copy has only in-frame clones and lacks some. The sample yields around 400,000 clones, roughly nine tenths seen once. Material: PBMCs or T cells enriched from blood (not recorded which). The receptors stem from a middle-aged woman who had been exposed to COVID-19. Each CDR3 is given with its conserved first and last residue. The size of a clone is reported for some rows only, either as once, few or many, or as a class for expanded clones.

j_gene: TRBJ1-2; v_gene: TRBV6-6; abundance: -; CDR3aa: CASSLPPTGNYGYTF
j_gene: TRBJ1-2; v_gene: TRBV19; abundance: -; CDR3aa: CASEHSTVPNYGYTF
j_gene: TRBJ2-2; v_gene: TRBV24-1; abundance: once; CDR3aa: CATSSQVGTGELFF
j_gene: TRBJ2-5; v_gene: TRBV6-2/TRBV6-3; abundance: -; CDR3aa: CASSYTSGSPRETQYF
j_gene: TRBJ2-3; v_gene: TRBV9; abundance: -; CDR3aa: CASSVGPSTDTQYF
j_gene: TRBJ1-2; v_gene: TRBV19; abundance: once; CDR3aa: CASSQDRGQSYGYTF
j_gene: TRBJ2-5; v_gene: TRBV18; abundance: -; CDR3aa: CASSPGGEETQYF
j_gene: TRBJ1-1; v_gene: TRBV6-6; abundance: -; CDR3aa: CASSYSPPGQNTEAFF
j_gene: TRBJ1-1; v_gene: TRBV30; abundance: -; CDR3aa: CAWSVPGQVRPVTEAFF
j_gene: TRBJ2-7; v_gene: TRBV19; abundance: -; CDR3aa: CASIRTQRGVF
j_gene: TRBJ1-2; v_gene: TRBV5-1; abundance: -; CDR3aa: CASSPGGANGYTF
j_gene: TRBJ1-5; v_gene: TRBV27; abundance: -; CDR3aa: CASSSYIHRNQPQHF
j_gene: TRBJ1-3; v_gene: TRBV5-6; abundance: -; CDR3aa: CASSFRTALVSGNTIYF
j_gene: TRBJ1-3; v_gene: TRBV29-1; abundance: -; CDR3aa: CSVESANSGNTIYF
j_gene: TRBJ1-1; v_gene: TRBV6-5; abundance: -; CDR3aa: CASSRDSAVSEAFF
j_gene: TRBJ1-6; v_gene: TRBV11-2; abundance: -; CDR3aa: CASSLQGAVRNSPLHF
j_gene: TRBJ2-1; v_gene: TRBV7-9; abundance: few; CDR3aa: CASSLGGTSVDEQFF
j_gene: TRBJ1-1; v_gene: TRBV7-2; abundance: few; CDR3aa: CASRYRTGIDTEAFF
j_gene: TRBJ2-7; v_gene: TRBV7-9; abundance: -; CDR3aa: CASSQVSGGAGEQYF
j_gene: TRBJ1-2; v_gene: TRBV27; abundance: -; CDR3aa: CASSLFPGGGYGYTF
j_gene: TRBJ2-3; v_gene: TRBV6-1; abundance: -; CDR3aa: CASSEVAGTADTQYF
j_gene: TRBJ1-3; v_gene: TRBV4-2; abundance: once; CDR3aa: CASGQSSGNTIYF
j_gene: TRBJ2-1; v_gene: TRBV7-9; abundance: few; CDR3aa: CASSLGASGGNEQFF
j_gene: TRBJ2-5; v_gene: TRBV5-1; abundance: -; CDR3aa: CASSLALAGGSETQYF
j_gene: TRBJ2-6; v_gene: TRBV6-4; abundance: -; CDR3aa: CASSLDPPGSGANVLTF
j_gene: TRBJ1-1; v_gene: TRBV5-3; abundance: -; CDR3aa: CARSPVDKNTEAFF
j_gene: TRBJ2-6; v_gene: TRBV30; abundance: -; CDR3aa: CAWSVKGGSGANVLTF
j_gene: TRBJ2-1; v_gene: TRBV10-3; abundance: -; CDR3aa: CAISSGTSPYNEQFF
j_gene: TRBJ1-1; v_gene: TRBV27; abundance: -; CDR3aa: CASSFDRGSTEAFF
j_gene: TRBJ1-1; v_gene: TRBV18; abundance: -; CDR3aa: CASSPGGIEAFF
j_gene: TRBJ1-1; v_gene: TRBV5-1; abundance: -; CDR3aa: CASSLSQNTEAFF
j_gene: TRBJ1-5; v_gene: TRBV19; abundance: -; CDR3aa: CASSRQGWGQPQHF
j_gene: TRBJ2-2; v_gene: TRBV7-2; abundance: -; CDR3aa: CASSPRLMGTGGGELFF